This T cell receptor beta chain was observed in a study of blood T cell repertoires in COVID-19. V was pared by 0 bases and J by 4 bases, with 12 bases between. The CDR3 length is 16 residues. The germline CDR1 and CDR2 sequences are MGHRA and YSYEKL. TCRdb keeps only in-frame clones here, not all; method: immunoSEQ multiplex PCR. The sample holds 100,000 to 120,000 clones, around 81% seen once. The specimen sequenced was peripheral blood. This receptor was identified in a woman between 65 and 79 years old with acute or convalescent COVID-19. This chain uses TRBV4-1 with TRBJ2-2; the D gene is possibly TRBD2 (6 bases). The CDR3 region has the DNA TGCGCCAGCAGCCAAGAGGAGGGACGGACCACCGGGGAGCTGTTTTTT. It yields the protein CASSQEEGRTTGELFF.